Below, 27 T cell receptor beta chains from the same sample are listed, as sequenced in a study of CD8 T cells in Susac syndrome. Random-hexamer reverse transcription was applied to 0.5 to 1 ug RNA. TCRdb independently ran MiXCR on the immunoSEQ multiplex PCR reads; one entry per CDR3 protein. The top ten clones hold roughly 0.14% of a sample with about 120,000 distinct CDR3 sequences, approximately 96% of them seen once. Input material: CD4+ T cells from PBMCs. The receptors here all came from a human donor with Susac syndrome.

This chain uses TRBV5-1 with TRBJ1-5; no definite D call. The CDR3 covers 13 residues. Germline V gives CDR1 SGHRS, CDR2 YFSETQ. V lost 2 bases to trimming and J lost 1 base, with 4 bases between them. The CDR3 spells CASSFESNQPQHF. For the CDR3, the DNA is TGCGCCAGCAGCTTTGAAAGCAATCAGCCCCAGCATTTT.

The CDR3 DNA follows: TGTGCCAGCAGCCAAGCACTAGCGGGAACAGATACGCAGTATTTT. This gives the protein CASSQALAGTDTQYF. The V and J genes are TRBV14 and TRBJ2-3; 10 bases map to TRBD2. The ends lost 1 base at V and 3 bases at J; junction bases unmatched: 1. Germline assignment: CDR1 SGHDN and CDR2 FVKESK. The CDR3 runs to 15 residues.

The V call is TRBV29-1, the J call TRBJ2-2; D is possibly TRBD1 (5 bases). The germline V gene has CDR1 SQVTM and CDR2 ANQGSEA. The CDR3 is made up of 14 amino acids. The ends were cut back, 7 bases at V and 0 bases at J, with 12 bases in the middle. The DNA for the CDR3 is TGCAGCGCTAGACTGACAGCGAACACCGGGGAGCTGTTTTTT. It yields the protein CSARLTANTGELFF.

The chain employs TRBV20-1 and TRBJ2-1; TRBD2 matches at 11 bases. Germline CDR1 and CDR2: DFQATT and SNEGSKA (reference sequence). The ends lost 4 bases at V and 3 bases at J; junction bases unmatched: 11. CDR3 size: 17 residues. The CDR3 DNA reads TGCAGTGCTAAGCACCCGTCGACTAGCGGGGTCTACAATGAGCAGTTCTTC. This encodes CSAKHPSTSGVYNEQFF.

The CDR3 DNA reads TGTGCCAGCAGTTACGGAGGGGGGGCTGGGGATACGCAGTATTTT. Amino acids: CASSYGGGAGDTQYF. V usage is TRBV6-5 and J usage is TRBJ2-3, with D possibly matching TRBD2 (7 bases). The germline V gene has CDR1 MNHEY and CDR2 SVGAGI. The ends were cut back, 2 bases at V and 6 bases at J, with 15 bases in the middle. This CDR3 has 15 residues.

V and J are TRBV7-3 and TRBJ2-1, with 7 positions matching TRBD1. The CDR3 sequence is 15 residues long. CDR1 and CDR2 from the germline V gene are SGHTA and FQGTGA. Trimming at V came to 2 bases and at J to 1 base, leaving 2 bases not matched to a gene. CDR3 residues: CASSLGRGSYNEQFF. The CDR3 DNA reads as TGTGCCAGCAGCTTAGGCAGGGGGTCCTACAATGAGCAGTTCTTC.

V is TRBV2 and J is TRBJ2-1; D is ambiguous. CDR1 is SNHLY and CDR2 is FYNNEI in the germline V gene. This CDR3 has 10 residues. The V and J ends lost 6 bases and 8 bases respectively, with 5 bases between them. The CDR3 DNA follows: TGTGCCAGCAGAATCGATGAGCAGTTCTTC. The encoded protein is CASRIDEQFF.

This clonotype occurred once. V and J are TRBV12-3 or TRBV12-4 and TRBJ1-4; D is undetermined. V lost 4 bases and J 12 bases, leaving 12 bases between the germline ends. The CDR3 loop spans 12 amino acids. CDR3 bases: TGTGCCAGCAGTTCGGGCCTCTTGGAACTGTTTTTT. Protein product: CASSSGLLELFF.

This clonotype was counted once. The rearrangement joins TRBV12-5 to TRBJ2-7; 8 positions match TRBD1. This CDR3 has 14 amino acids. V lost 5 bases and J lost 2; bases outside the gene matches: 5. Germline V gene lookup returns CDR1 LGHNT and CDR2 FRNRAP. The CDR3 is CASGTDRDPYEQYF. The CDR3 coding sequence is TGTGCTAGTGGTACGGACAGGGACCCCTACGAGCAGTACTTC.

In its sample, this clonotype was seen a few times. The chain links TRBV2 to TRBJ2-7, with D maybe TRBD2 (6 bases). Germline V gene sequence: CDR1 SNHLY, CDR2 FYNNEI. V was trimmed by 4 bases and J by 1 base, leaving 8 bases between them. This CDR3 spans 13 amino acids. CDR3 protein: CASSAGRSYEQYF. DNA of the CDR3: TGTGCCAGCAGTGCGGGGAGGTCCTACGAGCAGTACTTC.

The chain joins TRBV19 to TRBJ2-3; D unresolved. The germline V and J ends were trimmed by 7 bases and 0 bases, with 8 bases remaining between them. CDR1 LNHDA and CDR2 SQIVND come from the germline V gene (reference sequence). This CDR3 is 13 amino acids long. The CDR3 spells CASTPTSTDTQYF. As DNA, the CDR3 is TGTGCCAGTACCCCCACTAGCACAGATACGCAGTATTTT.

The J gene is TRBJ2-1, the V gene TRBV9; tentatively, D is TRBD1 (5 bases). Per germline, CDR1 SGDLS and CDR2 YYNGEE. The V end lost 1 base, the J end lost 4 bases, and 12 bases lay between the germline ends. This CDR3 has 15 amino acids. CDR3 loop: CASSVRVDSYNEQFF. The CDR3 bases are TGTGCCAGCAGCGTAAGGGTCGACAGTTACAATGAGCAGTTCTTC.

The chain joins TRBV27 to TRBJ2-5; 8 nucleotides align to TRBD2. The CDR3 consists of 16 residues. The J segment lost 5 bases and the V segment lost 2 bases, leaving 10 bases of the junction unmatched. Per the germline V gene, CDR1 is MNHEY and CDR2 is SMNVEV (reference sequence). The CDR3 nucleotides read TGTGCCAGCAGTTTAGGATTCGGGGGGGCTGATGAGACCCAGTACTTC. This gives the protein CASSLGFGGADETQYF.

The chain combines TRBV29-1 with TRBJ2-3; 10 nucleotides match TRBD2. The CDR3 runs 13 residues. Germline V lookup: CDR1 SQVTM, CDR2 ANQGSEA. Unmatched junction bases numbered 6, after V lost 6 bases and J lost 6 bases. In DNA form, the CDR3 reads TGCAGCGTAGGGACTAGCGTGCCGGATACGCAGTATTTT. Its translation: CSVGTSVPDTQYF.

V gene TRBV29-1 combines with J gene TRBJ2-1, with 11 bases matching TRBD2. The length of the CDR3 is 13 residues. Losses at the gene ends were 5 bases for V and 9 bases for J; bases not matched to a gene: 6. CDR1 and CDR2 (germline): SQVTM, ANQGSEA. The CDR3 loop is CSVRLAGSTEQFF. CDR3 coding DNA: TGCAGCGTTCGACTAGCGGGAAGCACTGAGCAGTTCTTC.

This clonotype was observed a single time. The V and J genes are TRBV25-1 and TRBJ2-5, with TRBD1 matching over 9 bases. Germline CDR1 MGHDK, CDR2 SYGVNS. The CDR3 is made up of 15 amino acids. V gave up 4 bases and J gave up 4 bases; unmatched junction bases: 7. CDR3 residues: CASSAGTGWAETQYF. In nucleotides, the CDR3 is TGTGCCAGCAGTGCAGGGACAGGGTGGGCAGAGACCCAGTACTTC.

The CDR3 DNA is TGTGCCAGCGGGGGACTAGCGGGGACCGAGCAGTACTTC. It yields the protein CASGGLAGTEQYF. The chain uses TRBV2 and TRBJ2-7; 13 bases map to TRBD2. The CDR3 runs to 13 residues. The V gene end was trimmed by 8 bases and the J gene end by 6 bases; junction bases not matched to a gene: 4. Germline CDR1 and CDR2: SNHLY and FYNNEI.

The chain links TRBV29-1 to TRBJ2-4, with TRBD1 as a possible D gene (5 bases). V lost 4 bases, J lost 0 bases, and 7 bases lay in between. This CDR3 has 13 residues. Germline V gene data show CDR1 as SQVTM and CDR2 as ANQGSEA. CDR3 sequence reads: CSVGGLAKNIQYF. CDR3 DNA: TGCAGCGTTGGGGGCCTAGCCAAAAACATTCAGTACTTC.

CDR3 DNA: TGTGCCAGCAGTCCATACAGGGTCAACTATGGCTACACCTTC. Residues: CASSPYRVNYGYTF. This sequence joins TRBV6-5 and TRBJ1-2, with D tentatively TRBD1 (6 bases). V lost 5 bases to trimming and J lost 2 bases, with 12 bases between them. This CDR3 is built from 14 residues. Per germline, CDR1 MNHEY and CDR2 SVGAGI.

The CDR3 DNA reads as TGCAGCGTTTATCGTGGGACAGGGGTTTTGACTGAAGCTTTCTTT. It specifies CSVYRGTGVLTEAFF. The rearrangement uses TRBV29-1 and TRBJ1-1; 10 nucleotides agree with TRBD1. The germline CDR1 and CDR2 sequences are SQVTM and ANQGSEA. Trimming cost V 5 bases and J 5 bases; bases outside gene matches: 11. The CDR3 loop spans 15 amino acids. The variable domain in full, completed from reference TRBV29-1 and TRBJ1-1, reads SAVISQKPSRDICQRGTSLTIQCQVDSQVTMMFWYRQQPGQSLTLIATANQGSEATYESGFVIDKFPISRPNLTFSTLTVSNMSPEDSSIYLCSVYRGTGVLTEAFFGQGTRLTVV.

The gene calls are TRBV30 and TRBJ2-1; D not resolved. Germline CDR1 GTSNPN, CDR2 SVGIG (reference sequence). V dropped 5 bases and J dropped 9 bases, with 11 bases sitting between them. The CDR3 is 11 residues long. The CDR3 coding sequence is TGTGCCTGGGGCCATAGTAGTGAGCAGTTCTTC. Protein: CAWGHSSEQFF.

The chain uses TRBV15 and TRBJ2-1; no firm D call. This CDR3 spans 14 amino acids. Germline V lookup: CDR1 LNHNV, CDR2 YYDKDF (reference sequence). V lost 1 base and J lost 5, with 9 bases in between. The CDR3 DNA reads as TGTGCCACCAGCAGAGGACGGACCAACAATGAGCAGTTCTTC. It encodes CATSRGRTNNEQFF. Together with reference TRBV15 and TRBJ2-1, the CDR3 gives the full variable domain: DAMVIQNPRYQVTQFGKPVTLSCSQTLNHNVMYWYQQKSSQAPKLLFHYYDKDFNNEADTPDNFQSRRPNTSFCFLDIRSPGLGDTAMYLCATSRGRTNNEQFFGPGTRLTVL.

The V call is TRBV30, the J call TRBJ1-1; D might be TRBD1 (5 bases). The CDR3 covers 15 residues. The V gene lost 2 bases and the J gene lost 4 bases, with 17 bases spanning the gap. Germline loops: CDR1 GTSNPN, CDR2 SVGIG (reference sequence). The CDR3 protein is CAWSLPKAGSTEAFF. The DNA for the CDR3 is TGTGCCTGGAGTCTCCCCAAGGCAGGGAGCACTGAAGCTTTCTTT.

A single count supports this clonotype. The chain is built from TRBV4-2 and TRBJ1-2, with D possibly matching TRBD1 (6 bases). The CDR3 has 13 amino acids. V lost 2 bases and J lost 4, with 8 bases in between. Germline loops: CDR1 LGHNA, CDR2 YNFKEQ. In DNA, the CDR3 is TGTGCCAGCAGCCAACCAGGGGTCTATGGCTACACCTTC. Its translation: CASSQPGVYGYTF.

This chain uses TRBV12-3 or TRBV12-4 with TRBJ2-7; 7 nucleotides align to TRBD2. The CDR3 is made up of 15 amino acids. V shed 0 bases and J 6 bases; nucleotides not matched to a gene: 8. This CDR3 reads CASSLAREPPGEQYF. CDR3 DNA: TGTGCCAGCAGTTTAGCGCGGGAGCCACCCGGCGAGCAGTACTTC.

The V gene is TRBV20-1, the J gene TRBJ1-1; D gene ambiguous. From germline, CDR1 is DFQATT and CDR2 SNEGSKA (reference sequence). CDR3 size: 12 residues. V shed 2 bases and J shed 7 bases, with 11 bases lying between them. The CDR3 loop is CSARRPPVEAFF. The CDR3 DNA is TGCAGTGCTAGAAGGCCCCCCGTTGAAGCTTTCTTT.

The chain couples TRBV7-9 to TRBJ2-1, with 13 bases matching TRBD2. Germline CDR1 and CDR2: SEHNR and FQNEAQ (reference sequence). CDR3 length: 16 residues. V lost 5 bases to trimming and J lost 4 bases; unmatched junction nucleotides: 5. CDR3 in DNA: TGTGCCAGCAGCCAAGGGGGACTAGCGGGGTACAATGAGCAGTTCTTC. It encodes CASSQGGLAGYNEQFF. Together with reference TRBV7-9 and TRBJ2-1, the CDR3 gives the full variable domain: DTGVSQNPRHKITKRGQNVTFRCDPISEHNRLYWYRQTLGQGPEFLTYFQNEAQLEKSRLLSDRFSAERPKGSFSTLEIQRTEQGDSAMYLCASSQGGLAGYNEQFFGPGTRLTVL.